This passage covers 3 T cell receptor beta chains from one sample sequenced in a study of identical twins. One entry per CDR3 protein results from TCRdb running MiXCR on the 5' RACE reads. Among some 460,000 distinct CDR3 sequences listed, more than 13% were seen once. The sample was also reused in another study, on yellow fever vaccine responses in identical twins.

Input material: CD4+ T cells sorted from blood. The receptors stem from a young woman in good health.

This clonotype was recorded a few times. The genes are TRBV6-6 and TRBJ2-7; no reliable D call. Trimming removed 4 bases from V and 12 bases from J, with 10 bases in between. The CDR3 length is 10 residues. Germline-derived CDR1 and CDR2 are MNHNY and SVGAGI (reference sequence). The CDR3 reads CASSSWVWYF. The CDR3 coding sequence is TGTGCCAGCAGTTCCTGGGTATGGTACTTC.

Comments on this clonotype: At one of its ends the junction is not consistent with the germline gene, which may arise from a read error. The V and J genes are TRBV6-5 and TRBJ2-7; D gene ambiguous. CDR1 and CDR2 from the germline V gene are MNHEY and SVGAGI. CDR3 size: 8 residues. Written as DNA, the CDR3 is TGTGCCTCCTCCGAGCAGTACTTC. The encoded protein is CASSEQYF.

The sample holds a few counts of this clonotype. This sequence joins TRBV18 and TRBJ2-5; no clear D. Trimming left V 0 bases short and J 5 bases short, with 7 bases between. The germline V gene has CDR1 KGHSH and CDR2 LQKENI. The CDR3 has 13 amino acids. Here the CDR3 DNA reads TGTGCCAGCTCACCACCCTCGAGGGAGACCCAGTACTTC. It codes for CASSPPSRETQYF.